This T cell receptor beta chain was sequenced for a study of blood T cells in healthy people across ages. This CDR3 has 16 residues. V gave up 2 bases and J gave up 5 bases; unmatched junction bases: 11. CDR1 and CDR2 from the germline V gene are DFQATT and SNEGSKA (reference sequence). Details on this clonotype: Its antigen is undetermined.

Alongside a J-beta primer mix, a sample-barcoded 5' primer served in a second PCR lasting roughly 6 to 11 cycles. TCRdb re-derived calls from the 5' RACE reads in MiXCR, one entry per CDR3 protein. The data show approximately 1.5 million distinct CDR3 sequences, roughly a third seen once. Study conclusions and caveats: Age showed a roughly linear inverse relationship with TCR beta diversity per million T cells.

Sequenced: blood. The origin of this receptor is a woman aged 25 to 39 in good health. V and J are TRBV20-1 and TRBJ1-5; 8 bases line up with TRBD1. CDR3: CSARSTGGPVDQPQHF. The CDR3 region has the DNA TGCAGTGCTAGATCCACAGGGGGACCCGTCGATCAGCCCCAGCATTTT.